These 23 T cell receptor beta chains originate from one sample sequenced in a study of T-cell reconstitution after alpha-beta-depleted transplantation in children. A TCRbeta library incorporating unique molecular identifiers was prepared. TCRdb fed the PCR reads into MiXCR, producing one record per CDR3 protein. The sample lists hundreds of thousands of distinct CDR3 sequences; about 23% were seen once. The sequencing used PBMCs, mostly from graft donor cells, collected 360 days after TCRalphabeta/CD19-depleted stem cell transplant. All receptors derive from a boy in the first two years of life who had a stem cell transplant for acute myeloid leukemia, so the T cells may come from the graft donor.

The chain recombines TRBV29-1 with TRBJ1-2; 8 bases are shared with TRBD1. Germline V gene sequence: CDR1 SQVTM, CDR2 ANQGSEA. V trimming: 3 bases; J trimming: 4 bases; junction bases outside the gene matches: 7. This CDR3 has 14 amino acids. The CDR3 sequence: CSVDGRGRSYGYTF. DNA of the CDR3: TGCAGCGTTGATGGCAGGGGGCGCTCCTATGGCTACACCTTC.

The rearrangement joins TRBV10-3 to TRBJ2-1; the D gene could be TRBD1 or TRBD2 (5 bases each). The ends were cut back, 0 bases at V and 12 bases at J, with 18 bases in the middle. CDR3 length: 15 amino acids. Germline V gives CDR1 ENHRY, CDR2 SYGVKD. The CDR3 nucleotides read TGTGCCATCAGTGAGTCGACGGGACCCACATCGAGGCAGTTCTTC. It translates to CAISESTGPTSRQFF.

This clonotype was seen many times. The chain recombines TRBV10-3 with TRBJ2-3; D gene unclear. V gave up 2 bases and J gave up 4 bases, with 4 bases separating them. CDR1 ENHRY and CDR2 SYGVKD come from the germline V gene. The CDR3 runs 12 residues. CDR3 sequence (DNA): TGTGCCATCAGTGAGGAAGCAGATACGCAGTATTTT. Translated: CAISEEADTQYF.

At least ten counts were recorded for this clonotype. CDR3 sequence: CSVAPQGAIGNTIYF. The CDR3 DNA follows: TGCAGCGTTGCGCCACAGGGGGCGATTGGGAACACCATATATTTT. The chain combines TRBV29-1 with TRBJ1-3; TRBD1 matches at 9 bases. Trimming removed 4 bases from V and 7 bases from J; junction bases left unmatched: 11. Germline V gives CDR1 SQVTM, CDR2 ANQGSEA. This CDR3 region has 15 residues.

V usage is TRBV20-1 and J usage is TRBJ1-6; 9 nucleotides line up with TRBD1. V lost 3 bases, J lost 9 bases, and 6 bases stayed unmatched. This CDR3 region has 14 residues. CDR1 and CDR2 from the germline V gene are DFQATT and SNEGSKA (reference sequence). Here the CDR3 reads CSARSGTGSSPLHF. CDR3 DNA sequence: TGCAGTGCTAGGTCCGGGACAGGGTCTTCACCCCTCCACTTT.

Comment on this clonotype: Without the conserved terminal phenylalanine or tryptophan, this CDR3 likely stems from a read error. The gene calls are TRBV4-1 and TRBJ1-2, with D maybe TRBD1 (5 bases). Germline V gene lookup returns CDR1 MGHRA and CDR2 YSYEKL. The CDR3 has 18 amino acids. V was pared by 3 bases and J by 4 bases, with 24 bases between. CDR3 DNA: TGCGCCAGCAGCCAGGAAACCTTTTCTGGGGGTAACGGCTATGGCTACACCTAC. This codes for CASSQETFSGGNGYGYTY.

This chain joins TRBV12-3 or TRBV12-4 and TRBJ1-3; D call uncertain. CDR3 length equals 11 residues. V gave up 6 bases and J gave up 5 bases, with 5 bases separating them. The CDR3 DNA follows: TGTGCCAGCAGGGATAGAAACACCATATATTTT. It is translated as CASRDRNTIYF.

This rearrangement joins TRBV7-2 to TRBJ1-2, with no clear D. V lost 7 bases and J lost 7, with 13 bases in between. CDR3 length: 12 residues. CDR1 SGHTA and CDR2 FQGNSA come from the germline V gene. In DNA, the CDR3 is TGTGCCAGCACCCCCATAGGGAGTGGCTACACCTTC. It specifies CASTPIGSGYTF.

There are many counts of this clonotype. The V and J genes are TRBV29-1 and TRBJ1-5; D uncertain. The CDR3 sequence is 13 residues long. Germline-derived CDR1 and CDR2 are SQVTM and ANQGSEA. Between the trimmed V and J ends, which lost 5 bases and 2 bases, there was a span of 10 bases. The CDR3 here is CSVQAGGNQPQHF. CDR3 bases: TGCAGCGTTCAAGCTGGGGGCAATCAGCCCCAGCATTTT. Full variable domain (remainder filled in from reference TRBV29-1 and TRBJ1-5): SAVISQKPSRDICQRGTSLTIQCQVDSQVTMMFWYRQQPGQSLTLIATANQGSEATYESGFVIDKFPISRPNLTFSTLTVSNMSPEDSSIYLCSVQAGGNQPQHFGDGTRLSIL.

V usage is TRBV2 and J usage is TRBJ2-7, with D unresolved. CDR1 and CDR2 (germline): SNHLY, FYNNEI. This CDR3 contains 9 residues. The V end lost 10 bases, the J end lost 4 bases, and 5 bases lay between the germline ends. The CDR3 nucleotides are TGTGCCACGGGTTACGAGCAGTACTTC. Its translation: CATGYEQYF.

This clonotype was found many times. CDR3 DNA: TGCAGTGCTAGAAGAGGGGGCGAAGCTTTCTTT. Protein: CSARRGGEAFF. This sequence joins TRBV20-1 and TRBJ1-1, with 7 bases that match TRBD1. The CDR3 runs 11 residues. Germline trimming cut 2 bases from V and 8 bases from J; bases unmatched to any gene: 2. Germline V gives CDR1 DFQATT, CDR2 SNEGSKA (reference sequence).

CDR3 sequence (DNA): TGTGCCAGCAGTTTAGGAAGCTCTGAGACCCAGTACTTC. Translating it yields CASSLGSSETQYF. V is TRBV12-3 or TRBV12-4 and J is TRBJ2-5; the D is unclear. The ends were cut back, 1 base at V and 5 bases at J, with 8 bases in the middle. The CDR3 sequence is 13 residues long.

The sample holds many counts of this clonotype. The genes are TRBV4-3 and TRBJ1-2; D may be TRBD1 (5 bases). This CDR3 contains 14 residues. CDR1 and CDR2 from the germline V gene are LGHNA and YSLEER. Trimming left V 4 bases short and J 8 bases short, with 17 bases between. The CDR3 coding sequence is TGCGCCAGCAGCCCATCGAGGGGTAATTGGGGCTACACCTTC. Amino acid sequence: CASSPSRGNWGYTF.

Turning to this clonotype: Sequence at one end of the junction differs from germline and may be a read error. V usage is TRBV12-3 or TRBV12-4 and J usage is TRBJ2-1; 7 bases align to TRBD1. CDR3 length: 12 amino acids. The CDR3 is CASSLPGQWLIF. For the CDR3, the DNA is TGTGCCAGCAGTTTGCCGGGACAGTGGTTGATCTTC.

The chain employs TRBV7-7 and TRBJ2-2, with a possible D match to TRBD1 (6 bases). From germline, CDR1 is SSHAT and CDR2 FNYEAQ (reference sequence). Trimming removed 4 bases from V and 4 bases from J, with 13 bases in between. This CDR3 is 15 amino acids long. The chain's CDR3 is CASSSGQPTTGELFF. The CDR3 nucleotides read TGTGCCAGCAGCTCAGGACAGCCCACCACCGGGGAGCTGTTTTTT.

The V call is TRBV12-3 or TRBV12-4, the J call TRBJ2-3; 7 nucleotides match TRBD2. The CDR3 is 15 amino acids. Trimming cost V 3 bases and J 9 bases; bases outside gene matches: 12. The CDR3 loop reads CASSLWGGMGGTQYF. The CDR3 DNA reads as TGTGCCAGCAGTTTGTGGGGGGGGATGGGAGGGACGCAGTATTTT.

V gene TRBV25-1 combines with J gene TRBJ2-5; TRBD1 might be the D (5 bases). The CDR3 spans 17 residues. CDR1 and CDR2 from the germline V gene are MGHDK and SYGVNS. The V and J ends lost 1 base and 4 bases respectively, with 19 bases between them. CDR3 nucleotides: TGTGCCAGCAGTGAATCGTTCCGGACACCCAGGAGAGAGACCCAGTACTTC. This sequence encodes CASSESFRTPRRETQYF.

This chain connects TRBV15 to TRBJ2-1; D unresolved. CDR1 and CDR2 (germline): LNHNV, YYDKDF (reference sequence). The ends were cut back, 0 bases at V and 6 bases at J, with 15 bases in the middle. The CDR3 runs to 16 residues. CDR3 sequence reads: CATSRDLGNLGNEQFF. CDR3 bases: TGTGCCACCAGCAGAGATTTGGGGAACCTAGGCAATGAGCAGTTCTTC.

The chain combines TRBV20-1 with TRBJ1-4; D is unclear. Germline V gene sequence: CDR1 DFQATT, CDR2 SNEGSKA (reference sequence). The CDR3 spans 11 residues. The V and J ends lost 7 bases and 5 bases respectively, with 8 bases between them. For the CDR3, the DNA is TGCAGTGGAGGGAGGAATGAAAAACTGTTTTTT. This gives the protein CSGGRNEKLFF.

This clonotype was detected ten times or more. The chain recombines TRBV11-3 with TRBJ2-2; D is tentatively TRBD1 or TRBD2 (5 bases each). V lost 4 bases and J 5 bases, leaving 17 bases between the germline ends. Per the germline V gene, CDR1 is SGHNT and CDR2 is YENEEA. The CDR3 is 16 residues long. The CDR3 sequence is CASSSTWDELTGELFF. The CDR3 DNA is TGTGCCAGCAGCTCGACGTGGGACGAATTGACCGGGGAGCTGTTTTTT. The full variable domain, rest sourced from reference TRBV11-3 and TRBJ2-2, is EAGVVQSPRYKIIEKKQPVAFWCNPISGHNTLYWYLQNLGQGPELLIRYENEEAVDDSQLPKDRFSAERLKGVDSTLKIQPAELGDSAVYLCASSSTWDELTGELFFGEGSRLTVL.

The chain is built from TRBV11-3 and TRBJ2-3; tentative D call: TRBD2 (6 bases). CDR3 length equals 16 residues. Germline values: CDR1 SGHNT, CDR2 YENEEA. The V and J ends lost 3 bases and 6 bases respectively, with 19 bases between them. The CDR3 reads CASSLTSRGRWDTQYF. CDR3 sequence (DNA): TGTGCCAGCAGCTTGACTTCTCGGGGGAGATGGGATACGCAGTATTTT.

Only a few counts were recorded for this clonotype. The genes are TRBV12-3 or TRBV12-4 and TRBJ2-7; D is undetermined. Between the trimmed V and J ends, which lost 3 bases and 0 bases, there was a span of 9 bases. The CDR3 is made up of 14 amino acids. The CDR3 loop reads CASSFRAGSYEQYF. DNA for the CDR3: TGTGCCAGCAGTTTTAGGGCTGGCTCCTACGAGCAGTACTTC.

The chain is built from TRBV9 and TRBJ1-1, with D possibly matching TRBD1 (5 bases). Germline V lookup: CDR1 SGDLS, CDR2 YYNGEE. Trimming shortened V by 3 bases and J by 1 base, and 13 bases separated the two germline ends. This CDR3 has 15 residues. CDR3 DNA sequence: TGTGCCAGCAGCGAAAGAGGGGCAGGGAACACTGAAGCTTTCTTT. Translation: CASSERGAGNTEAFF.